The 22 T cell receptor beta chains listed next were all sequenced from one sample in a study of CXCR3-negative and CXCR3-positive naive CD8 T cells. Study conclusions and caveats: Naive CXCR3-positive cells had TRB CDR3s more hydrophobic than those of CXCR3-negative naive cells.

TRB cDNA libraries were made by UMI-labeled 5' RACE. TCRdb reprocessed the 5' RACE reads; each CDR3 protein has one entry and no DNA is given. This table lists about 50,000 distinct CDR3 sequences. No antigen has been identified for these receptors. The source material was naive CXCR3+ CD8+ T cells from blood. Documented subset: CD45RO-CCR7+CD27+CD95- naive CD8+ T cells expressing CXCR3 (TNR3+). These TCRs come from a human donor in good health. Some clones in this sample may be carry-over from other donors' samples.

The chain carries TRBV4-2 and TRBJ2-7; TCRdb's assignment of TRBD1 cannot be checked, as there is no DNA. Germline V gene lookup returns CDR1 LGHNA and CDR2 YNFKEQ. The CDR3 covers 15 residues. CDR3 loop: CASSQEDSSSYEQYF.

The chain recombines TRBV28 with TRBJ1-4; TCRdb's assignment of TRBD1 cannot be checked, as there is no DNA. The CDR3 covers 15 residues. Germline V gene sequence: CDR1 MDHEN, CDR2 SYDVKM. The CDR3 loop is CASSLPLTGAEKLFF.

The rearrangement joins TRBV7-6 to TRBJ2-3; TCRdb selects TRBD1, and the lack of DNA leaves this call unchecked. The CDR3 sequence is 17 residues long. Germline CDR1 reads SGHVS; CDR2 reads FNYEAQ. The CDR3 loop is CASSNPSRGGAVDTQYF.

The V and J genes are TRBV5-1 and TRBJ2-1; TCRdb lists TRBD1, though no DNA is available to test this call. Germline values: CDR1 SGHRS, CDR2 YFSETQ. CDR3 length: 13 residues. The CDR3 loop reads CASSFQGGNEQFF.

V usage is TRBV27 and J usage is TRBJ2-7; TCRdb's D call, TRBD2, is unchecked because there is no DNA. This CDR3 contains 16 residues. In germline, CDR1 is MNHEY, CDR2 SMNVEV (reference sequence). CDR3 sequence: CASSFGDSDLTYEQYF.

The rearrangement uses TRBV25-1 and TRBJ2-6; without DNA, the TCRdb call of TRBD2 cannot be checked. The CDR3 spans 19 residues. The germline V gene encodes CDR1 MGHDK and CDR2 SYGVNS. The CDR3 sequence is CASSGDQQGRLAGANVLTF.

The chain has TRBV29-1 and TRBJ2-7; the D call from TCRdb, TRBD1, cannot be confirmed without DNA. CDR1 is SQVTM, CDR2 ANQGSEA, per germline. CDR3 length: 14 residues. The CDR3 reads CSVEPGQGTYEQYF.

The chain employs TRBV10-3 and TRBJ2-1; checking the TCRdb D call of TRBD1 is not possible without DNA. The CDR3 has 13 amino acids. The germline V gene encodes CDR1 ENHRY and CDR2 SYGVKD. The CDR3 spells CAISGTDYNEQFF.

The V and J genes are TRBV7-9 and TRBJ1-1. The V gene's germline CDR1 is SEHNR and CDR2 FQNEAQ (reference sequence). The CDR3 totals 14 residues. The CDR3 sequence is CASSLAGLNREAFF.

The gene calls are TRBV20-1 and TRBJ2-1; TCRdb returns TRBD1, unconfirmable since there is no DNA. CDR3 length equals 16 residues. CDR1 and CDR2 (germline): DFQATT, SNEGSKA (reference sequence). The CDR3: CSARSPDRGGYNEQFF.

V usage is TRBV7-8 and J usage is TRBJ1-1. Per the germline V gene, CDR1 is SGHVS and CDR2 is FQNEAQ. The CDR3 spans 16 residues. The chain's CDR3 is CASSLARNLPRTEAFF.

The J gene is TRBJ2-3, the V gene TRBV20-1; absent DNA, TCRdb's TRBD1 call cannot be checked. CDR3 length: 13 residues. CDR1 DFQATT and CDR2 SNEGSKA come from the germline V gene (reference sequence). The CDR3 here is CSARAGGTDTQYF.

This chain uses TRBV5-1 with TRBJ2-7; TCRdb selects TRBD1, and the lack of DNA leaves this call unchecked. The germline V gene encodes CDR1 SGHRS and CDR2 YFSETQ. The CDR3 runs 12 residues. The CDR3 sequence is CASSGGLEEQYF.

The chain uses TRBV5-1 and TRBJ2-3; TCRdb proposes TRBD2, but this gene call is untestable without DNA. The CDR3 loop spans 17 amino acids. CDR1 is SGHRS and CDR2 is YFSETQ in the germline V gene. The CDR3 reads CASSSSLAGVGTDTQYF.

The CDR3 loop is CASSLTSGHTGELFF. The rearrangement joins TRBV7-3 to TRBJ2-2; TCRdb's assignment of TRBD2 cannot be checked, as there is no DNA. Per germline, CDR1 SGHTA and CDR2 FQGTGA. The CDR3 spans 15 residues.

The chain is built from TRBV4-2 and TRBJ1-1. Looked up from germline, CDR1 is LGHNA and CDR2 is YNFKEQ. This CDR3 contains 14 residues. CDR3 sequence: CASSQEWKGDEAFF.

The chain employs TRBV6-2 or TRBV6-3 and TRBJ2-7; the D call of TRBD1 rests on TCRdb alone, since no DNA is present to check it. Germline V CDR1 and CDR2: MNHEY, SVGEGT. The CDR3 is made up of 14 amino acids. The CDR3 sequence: CASSFSVPSYEQYF.

This CDR3 is CSSRLSTDTQYF. The rearrangement joins TRBV29-1 to TRBJ2-3; the D gene TCRdb calls, TRBD2, cannot be checked with no DNA. Looked up from germline, CDR1 is SQVTM and CDR2 is ANQGSEA. The CDR3 spans 12 residues.

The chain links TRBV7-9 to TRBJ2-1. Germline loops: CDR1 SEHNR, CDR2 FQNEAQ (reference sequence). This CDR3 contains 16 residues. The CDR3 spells CASSVPHWDSYNEQFF.

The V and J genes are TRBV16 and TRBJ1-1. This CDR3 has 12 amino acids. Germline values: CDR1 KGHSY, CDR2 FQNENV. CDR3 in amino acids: CASSQLGLEAFF.

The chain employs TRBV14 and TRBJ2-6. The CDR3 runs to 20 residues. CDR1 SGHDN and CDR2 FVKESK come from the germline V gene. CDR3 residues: CASSQVFGTPLSSGANVLTF.

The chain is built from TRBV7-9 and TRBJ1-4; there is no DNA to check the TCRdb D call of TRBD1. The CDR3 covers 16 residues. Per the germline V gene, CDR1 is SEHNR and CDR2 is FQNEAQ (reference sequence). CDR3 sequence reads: CASSDRDRNRNEKLFF.